The clone carrying this T cell receptor beta chain appeared a single time. Its antigen is unknown. This sample was taken from a study of identifying expanded T cells in peripheral blood. Overall study findings and caveats: About 1.2 clones differed between technical replicates, versus about 15 and 19 over time. Clone count variance between roughly two-week samples rose with total template count.

Germline V CDR1 and CDR2: PRHDT, FYEKMQ (reference sequence). CDR3 length: 15 residues. With 2 bases removed from V and 11 bases from J, the gap between germline ends came to 21 bases. No infections or other immune events were documented during collection. Repertoires were generated with immunoSEQ multiplex PCR, while TCRdb's copy carries only in-frame clones and drops some. The table records approximately 110,000 clones, around nine tenths of them present only once. This chain uses TRBV13 with TRBJ1-2, with D possibly TRBD1 on 5 matching bases. Sequencing was done on a sample of blood. The sequence derives from a person aged 18 to 75 in good health. The DNA for the CDR3 is TGTGCCAGCAGCTTAAACCGACCCCGGATAAAGGGGTACACCTTC. Its translation is CASSLNRPRIKGYTF.